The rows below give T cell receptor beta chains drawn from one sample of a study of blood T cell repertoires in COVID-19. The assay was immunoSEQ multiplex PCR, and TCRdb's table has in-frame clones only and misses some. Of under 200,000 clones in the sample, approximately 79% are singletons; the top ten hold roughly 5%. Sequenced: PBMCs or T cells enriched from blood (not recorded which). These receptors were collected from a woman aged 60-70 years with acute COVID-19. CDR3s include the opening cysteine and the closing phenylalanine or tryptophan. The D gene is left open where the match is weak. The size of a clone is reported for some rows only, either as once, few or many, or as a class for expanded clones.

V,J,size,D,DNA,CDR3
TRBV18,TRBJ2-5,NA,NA,TGTGCCAGCTCATCTCGAAGAGAGCAAGAGACCCAGTACTTC,CASSSRREQETQYF
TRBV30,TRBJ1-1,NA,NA,TGTGCCTGGAGTAACTATCCCGGGACAAACAAGGCTGAAGCTTTCTTT,CAWSNYPGTNKAEAFF
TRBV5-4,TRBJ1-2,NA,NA,TGTGCCAGCAGACCCCATGGGGCCGGTGTAGGCTACACCTTC,CASRPHGAGVGYTF
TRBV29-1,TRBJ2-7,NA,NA,TGCAGCGCCCGCAGCTCCTACGAGCAGTACTTC,CSARSSYEQYF
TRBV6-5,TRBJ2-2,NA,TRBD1,TGTGCCAGCAGTTACTCGACAGGGGTCGGCGAGCTGTTTTTT,CASSYSTGVGELFF
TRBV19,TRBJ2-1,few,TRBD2,TGTGCCAGTACCCCCCAGACTAGCGGGCAGAATGAGCAGTTCTTC,CASTPQTSGQNEQFF
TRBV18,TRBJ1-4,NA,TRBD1,TGTGCCAGCTCACAGGACAGGGACGAAAAACTGTTTTTT,CASSQDRDEKLFF
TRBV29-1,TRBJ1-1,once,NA,TGCAGCGTTGAGGCGGAGAACACTGAAGCTTTCTTT,CSVEAENTEAFF
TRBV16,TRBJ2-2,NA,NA,TGTGCCAGCAGCCACCTTGGACAGATCACCGGGGAGCTGTTTTTT,CASSHLGQITGELFF
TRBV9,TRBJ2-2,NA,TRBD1,TGTGCCAGCAGCGTAGGGCCCGGGTTCGGGACAGGGAAGGACACCGGGGAGCTGTTTTTT,CASSVGPGFGTGKDTGELFF
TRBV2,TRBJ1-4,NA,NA,TGTGCCAGCAGTGAAGGGCAGGCTTGGGAAAAACTGTTTTTT,CASSEGQAWEKLFF
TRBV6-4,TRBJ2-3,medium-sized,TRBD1,TGTGCCAGCAGTGAGATGGCAGGGGGCGCAGATACGCAGTATTTT,CASSEMAGGADTQYF
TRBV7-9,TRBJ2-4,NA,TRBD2,TGTGCCAGCAGCAGGACCGGGACTAGCGGGCCCCTAGCCAAAAACATTCAGTACTTC,CASSRTGTSGPLAKNIQYF
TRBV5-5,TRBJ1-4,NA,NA,TGTGCCAGCCTGCTGGGGCGTCAGGCTAATGAAAAACTGTTTTTT,CASLLGRQANEKLFF
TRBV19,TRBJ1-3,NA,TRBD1,TGTGCCAGTAGTGACAGGGTGCCTGGAAACACCATATATTTT,CASSDRVPGNTIYF
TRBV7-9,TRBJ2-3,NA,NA,TGTGCCAGCAGCTTGGTTGGCGGGGCAGCTCCGGGCGATACGCAGTATTTT,CASSLVGGAAPGDTQYF
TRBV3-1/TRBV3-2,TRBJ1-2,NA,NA,TGTGCCAGCAGCCAATCCCGGAACTATGGCTACACCTTC,CASSQSRNYGYTF
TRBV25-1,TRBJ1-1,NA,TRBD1,TGTGCCAGCAGGGGAGGGACAGGGGCGAACACTGAAGCTTTCTTT,CASRGGTGANTEAFF
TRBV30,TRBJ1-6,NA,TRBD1,TGTGCCTGGAGTGAAGGACAGGGGGCTTCACCCCTCCACTTT,CAWSEGQGASPLHF
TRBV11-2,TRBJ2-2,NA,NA,TGTGCCAGCAGCTTACATTCGAACACCGGGGAGCTGTTTTTT,CASSLHSNTGELFF
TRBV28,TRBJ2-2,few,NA,TGTGCCAGCAGGTTAGGACAGTACACCGGGGAGCTGTTTTTT,CASRLGQYTGELFF
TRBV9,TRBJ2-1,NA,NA,TGTGCCAGCAGCGTGGCGGGGTCCCTCGATGAGCAGTTCTTC,CASSVAGSLDEQFF
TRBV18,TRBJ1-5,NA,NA,TGTGCCAGCTCGGGTGGGGGCTTAGCCGAGCCCCAGCATTTT,CASSGGGLAEPQHF
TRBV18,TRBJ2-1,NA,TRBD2,TGTGCCAGCTCACCCGCTAGCGGGATAACCCGAAGCTCCTACAATGAGCAGTTCTTC,CASSPASGITRSSYNEQFF
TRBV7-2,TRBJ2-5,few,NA,TGTGCCAGCAGCTTAGCTAGCGAAGAGACCCAGTACTTC,CASSLASEETQYF
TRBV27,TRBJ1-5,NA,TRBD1,TGTGCCATTACTGGAGGGGGCAGCAATCAGCCCCAGCATTTT,CAITGGGSNQPQHF
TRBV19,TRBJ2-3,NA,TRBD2,TGTGCCAGTAGTATAGAGAGACTAGCGGGAGGGCCCCGAGATACGCAGTATTTT,CASSIERLAGGPRDTQYF